Presented here are 7 T cell receptor beta chains from one specimen sequenced in a study of blood T cell repertoires in COVID-19 (TCRdb year 2020). The library was prepared using the immunoSEQ multiplex PCR assay. TCRdb obtained this table from immuneACCESS and retained in-frame rearrangements with V and J assigned. These tables miss some clones; where compared with another copy, unresolved V genes account for less than half of the shortfall, and the remainder is unexplained. The sample includes under 200,000 clones, with over 75% observed a single time. Approximately 6.2% of the sample belongs to the ten largest clones. What was sequenced was peripheral blood. These TCRs come from a man between 65 and 79 years old with active or convalescent COVID-19.

The chain joins TRBV15 to TRBJ1-2; D is unresolved. The CDR3 is made up of 14 amino acids. Germline loops: CDR1 LNHNV, CDR2 YYDKDF (reference sequence). The ends were cut back, 0 bases at V and 6 bases at J, with 11 bases in the middle. The CDR3 region is CATSRDSPYDGYTF. Written as DNA, the CDR3 is TGTGCCACCAGCAGAGATTCTCCCTACGATGGCTACACCTTC.

The chain carries TRBV5-1 and TRBJ2-3; TRBD1 matches at 11 bases. J was trimmed by 3 bases and V by 7 bases; bases with no gene match: 4. The CDR3 spans 14 residues. The germline V gene has CDR1 SGHRS and CDR2 YFSETQ. DNA for the CDR3: TGCGCCAGCTCCGGGACAGGGGGGACAGATACGCAGTATTTT. This encodes CASSGTGGTDTQYF.

The chain is built from TRBV3-1 (or the pseudogene TRBV3-2) and TRBJ2-2, with D perhaps matching TRBD2 (7 bases). Germline V lookup: CDR1 LGHDT, CDR2 YNNKEL (reference sequence). V was pared by 4 bases and J by 7 bases, with 19 bases between. This CDR3 is 16 amino acids long. CDR3 DNA: TGTGCCAGCAGCCCCCGGGGAGGGGGAAGGGTCGGGGAGCTGTTTTTT. This codes for CASSPRGGGRVGELFF.

The chain couples TRBV19 to TRBJ1-2, with 9 bases aligning to TRBD1. V trimming: 5 bases; J trimming: 3 bases; junction bases outside the gene matches: 1. The CDR3 extends over 13 amino acids. Germline assignment: CDR1 LNHDA and CDR2 SQIVND (reference sequence). Here the CDR3 reads CASSRQGDYGYTF. CDR3 DNA: TGTGCCAGTAGTCGACAGGGGGACTATGGCTACACCTTC.

The gene calls are TRBV3-1 (or the pseudogene TRBV3-2) and TRBJ2-1, with 10 bases that match TRBD2. Germline V gene data show CDR1 as LGHDT and CDR2 as YNNKEL (reference sequence). The length of the CDR3 is 16 residues. Trimming cost V 0 bases and J 8 bases; bases outside gene matches: 7. For the CDR3, the DNA is TGTGCCAGCAGCCAAGATCTAGGCCTAGCGGGAGATGAGCAGTTCTTC. It yields the protein CASSQDLGLAGDEQFF.

The chain recombines TRBV5-4 with TRBJ2-7; D is unclear. Germline V lookup: CDR1 SGHNT, CDR2 YYREEE (reference sequence). The CDR3 totals 14 residues. Trimming left V 2 bases short and J 0 bases short, with 9 bases between. CDR3 DNA: TGTGCCAGCAGCTTAGACCCGGGCTCCTACGAGCAGTACTTC. Its translation is CASSLDPGSYEQYF.

CDR3 DNA sequence: TGTGCCAGCAGCTTTGACCGGACTGAACCCATTCAGTTCTTC. This sequence encodes CASSFDRTEPIQFF. This chain uses TRBV5-4 with TRBJ2-1, with D perhaps matching TRBD2 (5 bases). Trimming took 2 bases from V and 13 from J, leaving 19 bases between them. There are 14 residues in the CDR3. Germline loops: CDR1 SGHNT, CDR2 YYREEE (reference sequence). The whole variable domain, remainder taken from reference TRBV5-4 and TRBJ2-1, is ETGVTQSPTHLIKTRGQQVTLRCSSQSGHNTVSWYQQALGQGPQFIFQYYREEENGRGNFPPRFSGLQFPNYSSELNVNALELDDSALYLCASSFDRTEPIQFFGPGTRLTVL.